This TCR beta chain was identified in a study of cytomegalovirus exposure and HLA in healthy donors. At the level of the study: Researchers previously reported finding more than 100 million unique TCR beta sequences from roughly 180 million T cells. Clustering assigned approximately 79% of the roughly 400 genotyped donors to the Caucasian-associated ancestry cluster. Study findings and constraints: In vitro assays verified that three CMV-associated chains recognized CMV antigens specifically. The classifier was said to identify cytomegalovirus status with high specificity and sensitivity.

Primers included in the PCR were 60 Vbeta and 13 Jbeta primers. This table comes from immunoSEQ multiplex PCR, and its TCRdb copy is limited to in-frame clones, with some not included. The table lists about 160,000 clones, around 78% of them singletons. As to this clone: Its antigen is unidentified. This specimen includes other DNA sequences encoding the same CDR3.

Germline V gene data show CDR1 as SGHAT and CDR2 as FQNNGV. V lost 1 base to trimming and J lost 5 bases, with 9 bases between them. The CDR3 runs 14 residues. This clonotype originated in a woman between 45 and 60 years old in good health and CMV-seropositive. This chain uses TRBV11-2 with TRBJ1-5, with D possibly matching TRBD1 (5 bases). The sequenced sample consisted of PBMCs. The DNA for the CDR3 is TGTGCCAGCAGCTTAGCTACGGGGGATCAGCCCCAGCATTTT. It encodes CASSLATGDQPQHF.